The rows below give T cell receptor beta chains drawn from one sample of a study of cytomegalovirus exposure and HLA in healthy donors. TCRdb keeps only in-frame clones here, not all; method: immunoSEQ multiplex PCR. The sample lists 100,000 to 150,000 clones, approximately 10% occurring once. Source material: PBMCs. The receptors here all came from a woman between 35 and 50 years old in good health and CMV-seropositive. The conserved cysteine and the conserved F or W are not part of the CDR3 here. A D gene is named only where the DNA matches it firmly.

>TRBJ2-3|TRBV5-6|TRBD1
ASSLGGQGPDTQY
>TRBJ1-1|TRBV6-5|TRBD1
ASSYFTGGTEAF
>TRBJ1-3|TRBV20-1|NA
SARQGNTIY
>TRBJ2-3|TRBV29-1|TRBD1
SVRQGLTDTQY
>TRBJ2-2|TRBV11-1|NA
ASAAQTNTGELF
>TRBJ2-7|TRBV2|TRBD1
ASRGTGTYEQY
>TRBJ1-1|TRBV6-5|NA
ASSYSYGARSTEAF
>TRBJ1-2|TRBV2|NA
ASSLTPTGYDGYT
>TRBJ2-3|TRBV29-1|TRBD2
SVGGLGADTQY
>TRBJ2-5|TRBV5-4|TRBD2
ASSRAGLAGGTGSSETQY
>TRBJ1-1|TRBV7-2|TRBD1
ASSSPAGGMNTEAF
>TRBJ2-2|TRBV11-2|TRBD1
ASSPIDRGKRGTGELF
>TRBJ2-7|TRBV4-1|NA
ASSQELGRPGEQY
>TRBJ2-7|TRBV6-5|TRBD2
ASTSGYEQY
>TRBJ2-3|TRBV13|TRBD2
ASSSGLLADTQY
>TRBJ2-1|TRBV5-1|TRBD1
ASRRRTGLF
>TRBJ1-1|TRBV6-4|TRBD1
ASSSTGGHTEAF
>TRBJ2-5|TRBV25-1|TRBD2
ASSEMGTSGGYQETQY
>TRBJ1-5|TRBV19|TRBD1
ASHTGVGVVQPQH
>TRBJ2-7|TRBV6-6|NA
AAGFYEQY
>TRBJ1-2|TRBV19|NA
ASRDSSSDYGYT
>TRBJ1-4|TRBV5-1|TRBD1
ASSLGQRNEKLF
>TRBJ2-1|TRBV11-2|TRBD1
ASSFTQGVNEQF
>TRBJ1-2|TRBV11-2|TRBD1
ASSRTGDGGDYGYT
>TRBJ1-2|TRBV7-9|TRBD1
GRSLQGPRGYT
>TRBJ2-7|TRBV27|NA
ASSPSPGYFYEQY
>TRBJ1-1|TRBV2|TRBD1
ASSDDRGQGTEAF
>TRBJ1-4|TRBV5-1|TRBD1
ASSSTTGQGSEKLF
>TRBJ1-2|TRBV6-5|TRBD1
ASSTLDRTKGGYT
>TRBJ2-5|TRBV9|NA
ASSGPGEQETQY
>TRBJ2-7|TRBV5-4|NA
ASSLDFSYEQY
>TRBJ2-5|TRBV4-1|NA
ASSQDRERGETQY
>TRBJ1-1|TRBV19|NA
ASSIFEFGEAF
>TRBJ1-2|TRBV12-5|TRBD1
ASGFVGQVGYT
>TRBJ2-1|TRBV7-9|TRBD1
ASSSWTGMGDEQF
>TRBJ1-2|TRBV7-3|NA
ASSLQAGTNYGYT
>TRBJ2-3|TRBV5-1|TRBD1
ASSPWTGSDTQY
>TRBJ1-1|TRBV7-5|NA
VRSSLPGGPDGTEAF
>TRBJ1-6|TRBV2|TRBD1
ASSLGQPSPLH
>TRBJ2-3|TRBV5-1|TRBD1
ASSFGQGDDTQY